The 16 T cell receptor beta chains below were found in one sample sequenced in a study of breast tumors, draining lymph nodes, adjacent tissues. TCRdb analysed the multiplex PCR reads with MiXCR anew, one entry per CDR3 protein. In the table there are tens of thousands of distinct CDR3 sequences, approximately 57% of which are singletons. The sequenced sample was breast tumor tissue. Receptors were obtained from a female donor with breast cancer. Some clones in this sample may be carry-over from other donors' samples.

The chain combines TRBV12-3 or TRBV12-4 with TRBJ2-1; D not certain. V was pared by 6 bases and J by 2 bases, with 17 bases between. The CDR3 runs to 16 residues. Written as DNA, the CDR3 is TGTGCCAGCAGCCCCCAGTCTGGGGTCACCTACAATGAGCAGTTCTTC. Translating gives CASSPQSGVTYNEQFF.

This chain uses TRBV20-1 with TRBJ2-1, with 10 bases that match TRBD2. The CDR3 is 16 amino acids. The germline V gene has CDR1 DFQATT and CDR2 SNEGSKA (reference sequence). With 6 bases clipped from V and 9 bases from J, the junction kept 17 bases outside the gene matches. The CDR3 coding sequence is TGCAGTGCCAGCAGTCGCACTAGCGGGGATAGGGGTGAGCAGTTCTTC. Protein: CSASSRTSGDRGEQFF.

This clonotype was recorded a few times. The chain carries TRBV28 and TRBJ2-7; 12 positions match TRBD2. The CDR3 extends over 17 amino acids. The V segment lost 7 bases and the J segment 3 bases; nucleotides outside the gene matches: 13. Germline V gene data show CDR1 as MDHEN and CDR2 as SYDVKM. In DNA form, the CDR3 reads TGTGCCAGCAACGCTGGACTAGCGGGATTTTATAACTACGAGCAGTACTTC. It specifies CASNAGLAGFYNYEQYF.

The J gene is TRBJ2-3, the V gene TRBV5-1; the match to TRBD1 covers 9 bases. The V gene end was trimmed by 0 bases and the J gene end by 3 bases; junction bases not matched to a gene: 2. CDR1 and CDR2 from the germline V gene are SGHRS and YFSETQ. This CDR3 region has 15 residues. The CDR3 sequence is CASSLGTGDTDTQYF. The CDR3 DNA reads as TGCGCCAGCAGCTTGGGGACAGGGGATACAGATACGCAGTATTTT.

Only one count was recorded for this clonotype. No conserved phenylalanine or tryptophan ends this CDR3, so it is likely a read error. No DNA is shown, since the ends of the CDR3 on it are uncertain; the CDR3 is the one TCRdb lists. The CDR3 protein is CASTHHPS. This sequence joins TRBV6-2 or TRBV6-3 and TRBJ1-3. Germline V gene data show CDR1 as MNHEY and CDR2 as SVGEGT. The CDR3 length is 8 residues, termini included.

The gene calls are TRBV12-3 or TRBV12-4 and TRBJ1-2, with 7 bases lining up with TRBD1. This CDR3 has 12 residues. V trimming: 1 base; J trimming: 9 bases; junction bases outside the gene matches: 2. The CDR3: CASSLGQGSYTF. The CDR3, as DNA: TGTGCCAGCAGTTTAGGACAGGGTAGCTACACCTTC.

The chain combines TRBV5-5 with TRBJ2-5; D gene ambiguous. The V end was cut by 0 bases, the J end by 4 bases, with 13 bases between. This CDR3 has 15 amino acids. The germline CDR1 and CDR2 sequences are SGHKS and YYEKEE (reference sequence). The DNA for the CDR3 is TGTGCCAGCAGCTTGGAGGCAGCGCGAGGAGAGACCCAGTACTTC. Translated, it gives CASSLEAARGETQYF.

This clonotype has a count of ten or more. The rearrangement uses TRBV5-5 and TRBJ2-1, with 9 bases aligning to TRBD2. The CDR3 runs 16 residues. V was pared by 1 base and J by 7 bases, with 9 bases of the junction left unmatched. Germline CDR1 reads SGHKS; CDR2 reads YYEKEE (reference sequence). For the CDR3, the DNA is TGTGCCAGCAGCTTGACGGGCGGGGGGGCGACGAATGAGCAGTTCTTC. This gives the protein CASSLTGGGATNEQFF. Full variable domain (outside the CDR3, taken from reference TRBV5-5 and TRBJ2-1): DAGVTQSPTHLIKTRGQQVTLRCSPISGHKSVSWYQQVLGQGPQFIFQYYEKEERGRGNFPDRFSARQFPNYSSELNVNALLLGDSALYLCASSLTGGGATNEQFFGPGTRLTVL.

V gene TRBV11-2 combines with J gene TRBJ1-2, with 8 bases lining up with TRBD1. After removal of 6 bases from V and 4 bases from J, the junction contained 4 bases not matched to a gene. Germline assignment: CDR1 SGHAT and CDR2 FQNNGV. This CDR3 has 13 residues. CDR3 amino acids: CASRPGQVYGYTF. The CDR3 DNA is TGTGCCAGCAGGCCGGGACAGGTCTATGGCTACACCTTC.

V and J are TRBV7-8 and TRBJ2-1; TRBD1 matches at 7 bases. The CDR3 runs 13 residues. From germline, CDR1 is SGHVS and CDR2 FQNEAQ. V gave up 4 bases and J gave up 6 bases; unmatched junction bases: 3. CDR3 sequence reads: CASSSGQLNEQFF. CDR3 DNA sequence: TGTGCCAGCAGCTCGGGACAGCTCAATGAGCAGTTCTTC.

This clonotype was picked up many times. The junction and the germline gene differ at one end; a read error may be behind it. This sequence joins TRBV6-2 or TRBV6-3 and TRBJ2-1, with D perhaps TRBD2 (5 bases). This CDR3 spans 15 amino acids. Germline-derived CDR1 and CDR2 are MNHEY and SVGEGT. The CDR3, as DNA: TGTGCCAGCAGTCACTCGGGTCGGGGTGGGAATGAGCAGTTCTTC. This codes for CASSHSGRGGNEQFF.

The chain carries TRBV24-1 and TRBJ2-3, with D hard to call. The CDR3 is 13 residues long. With 5 bases removed from V and 9 bases from J, the gap between germline ends came to 14 bases. Germline loops: CDR1 KGHDR, CDR2 SFDVKD. The CDR3 nucleotides are TGTGCCACCAGTGCTAGATCGGGTGGGACGCAGTATTTT. Protein sequence: CATSARSGGTQYF.

The chain carries TRBV2 and TRBJ2-2; TRBD1 is a possible D gene (6 bases). Per germline, CDR1 SNHLY and CDR2 FYNNEI. Trimming took 11 bases from V and 1 from J, leaving 14 bases between them. CDR3 length: 14 amino acids. The CDR3 DNA sequence: TGTGCCGGGAGAACAGGGATGAACACCGGGGAGCTGTTTTTT. It yields the protein CAGRTGMNTGELFF. The whole variable domain, remainder taken from reference TRBV2 and TRBJ2-2, is EPEVTQTPSHQVTQMGQEVILRCVPISNHLYFYWYRQILGQKVEFLVSFYNNEISEKSEIFDDQFSVERPDGSNFTLKIRSTKLEDSAMYFCAGRTGMNTGELFFGEGSRLTVL.

This clonotype has ten or more counts. The gene calls are TRBV10-3 and TRBJ2-3; the match to TRBD1 covers 8 bases. CDR1 is ENHRY, CDR2 SYGVKD, per germline. The CDR3 runs to 17 residues. V shed 2 bases and J 2 bases; nucleotides not matched to a gene: 9. CDR3 nucleotide sequence: TGTGCCATCAGTGAGAGGTCGGGGCAGGGGGCCACAGATACGCAGTATTTT. Protein product: CAISERSGQGATDTQYF.

J is TRBJ2-7 and V is TRBV7-2; D is undetermined. In germline, CDR1 is SGHTA, CDR2 FQGNSA. Trimming removed 4 bases from V and 3 bases from J, with 10 bases in between. The CDR3 consists of 13 residues. The CDR3 bases are TGTGCCAGCAGCTCCTTAATGGACTACGAGCAGTACTTC. Translated, it gives CASSSLMDYEQYF.

This clonotype has just one count. This chain joins TRBV5-5 and TRBJ1-2; 10 bases align to TRBD1. CDR1 and CDR2 (germline): SGHKS, YYEKEE (reference sequence). This CDR3 is 17 amino acids long. The V gene end was trimmed by 4 bases and the J gene end by 7 bases; junction bases not matched to a gene: 16. The CDR3 loop reads CASSLEFLGQGIGGYTF. Written as DNA, the CDR3 is TGTGCCAGCAGCCTGGAATTTTTGGGACAGGGGATAGGTGGCTACACCTTC.